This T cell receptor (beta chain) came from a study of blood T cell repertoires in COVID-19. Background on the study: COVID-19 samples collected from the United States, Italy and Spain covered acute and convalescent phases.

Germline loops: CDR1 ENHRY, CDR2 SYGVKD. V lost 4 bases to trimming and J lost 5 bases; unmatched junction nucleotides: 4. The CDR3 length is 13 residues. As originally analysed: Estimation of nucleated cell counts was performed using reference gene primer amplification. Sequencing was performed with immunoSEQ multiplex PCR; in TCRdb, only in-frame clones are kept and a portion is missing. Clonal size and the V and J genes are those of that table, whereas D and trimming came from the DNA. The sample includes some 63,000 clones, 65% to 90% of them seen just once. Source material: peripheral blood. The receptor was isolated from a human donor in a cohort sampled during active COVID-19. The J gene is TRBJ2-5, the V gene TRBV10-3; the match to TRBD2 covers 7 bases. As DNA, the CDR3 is TGTGCCATCAGTGTCTCGACTAGCGAGACCCAGTACTTC. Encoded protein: CAISVSTSETQYF.